Listed below are T cell receptor beta chains from one sample, sequenced in a study of blood T cell repertoires in COVID-19. Some clones are missing from TCRdb's copy, which holds only in-frame ones; the method was immunoSEQ multiplex PCR. The table lists 350,000 to 400,000 clones, over 75% of them singletons, with around 1.9% in the top ten. Sequencing input: PBMCs or T cells enriched from blood (not recorded which). The source of these receptors is a middle-aged man in a cohort exposed to, infected with or recovered from COVID-19 (not recorded which). CDR3s include the opening cysteine and the closing phenylalanine or tryptophan. Each record gives: J gene, V gene, clone size, D gene, CDR3 DNA, CDR3 protein. D genes are given only for firm matches. Part of the rows lack a size; the others show once, few, many or a class for expanded clones.

j_call: TRBJ2-2
v_call: TRBV28
clone_size: NA
d_call: TRBD2
cdr3_nt: TGTGCCAGCAGTTTCTTTATAGCGGGAGGGCCCGGCGGGGAGCTGTTTTTT
cdr3_aa: CASSFFIAGGPGGELFF

j_call: TRBJ1-1
v_call: TRBV12-3/TRBV12-4
clone_size: few
d_call: TRBD1
cdr3_nt: TGTGCCAGCAGCCGGACAGGGAACACTGAAGCTTTCTTT
cdr3_aa: CASSRTGNTEAFF

j_call: TRBJ1-4
v_call: TRBV5-1
clone_size: NA
d_call: NA
cdr3_nt: TGCGCCAGCAGCAAAGGGGGAGATAATGAAAAACTGTTTTTT
cdr3_aa: CASSKGGDNEKLFF

j_call: TRBJ2-1
v_call: TRBV24-1
clone_size: once
d_call: NA
cdr3_nt: TGTGCCACCAGTGATTTGCTAGTCCGGTACCCCAGCTCCTACAATGAGCAGTTCTTC
cdr3_aa: CATSDLLVRYPSSYNEQFF

j_call: TRBJ2-3
v_call: TRBV5-1
clone_size: once
d_call: TRBD2
cdr3_nt: TGCGCCAGCAGCTGGAGACTAGCGGGAGGTTCAGATACGCAGTATTTT
cdr3_aa: CASSWRLAGGSDTQYF

j_call: TRBJ2-4
v_call: TRBV10-2
clone_size: NA
d_call: NA
cdr3_nt: TGCGCCAGCAGTGAGTCGGGGCAGCTGTGGCTTCAGTACTTC
cdr3_aa: CASSESGQLWLQYF

j_call: TRBJ1-5
v_call: TRBV6-5
clone_size: NA
d_call: NA
cdr3_nt: TGTGCCAGCATAAAGGACAGAAATAGCAATCAGCCCCAGCATTTT
cdr3_aa: CASIKDRNSNQPQHF

j_call: TRBJ1-3
v_call: TRBV14
clone_size: NA
d_call: NA
cdr3_nt: TGTGCCAGCAGCCAAGACCTATTCTCTGGAAACACCATATATTTT
cdr3_aa: CASSQDLFSGNTIYF

j_call: TRBJ2-2
v_call: TRBV28
clone_size: NA
d_call: TRBD1
cdr3_nt: TGTGCCAGCAGCCGGACAGGGACCGGGGAGCTGTTTTTT
cdr3_aa: CASSRTGTGELFF

j_call: TRBJ1-2
v_call: TRBV6-4
clone_size: NA
d_call: NA
cdr3_nt: TGTGCCAGCAGTGACCAACAGGGTATGGGCTACACCTTC
cdr3_aa: CASSDQQGMGYTF

j_call: TRBJ2-1
v_call: TRBV28
clone_size: NA
d_call: NA
cdr3_nt: TGTGCCAGCAGTTTCCTCGGCGGGTTGAATGAGCAGTTCTTC
cdr3_aa: CASSFLGGLNEQFF

j_call: TRBJ2-2
v_call: TRBV10-3
clone_size: once
d_call: TRBD2
cdr3_nt: TGTGCCATCAGTGAGCCCGCGGGAGGGGACACCGGGGAGCTGTTTTTT
cdr3_aa: CAISEPAGGDTGELFF

j_call: TRBJ2-2
v_call: TRBV18
clone_size: NA
d_call: TRBD2
cdr3_nt: TGTGCCAGCTCACCACGCGGGAGTGCAGGGGAGCTGTTTTTT
cdr3_aa: CASSPRGSAGELFF

j_call: TRBJ2-3
v_call: TRBV27
clone_size: NA
d_call: TRBD2
cdr3_nt: TGTGCCAGCAGTTTTAGCGGGAGATACCGAACAGATACGCAGTATTTT
cdr3_aa: CASSFSGRYRTDTQYF

j_call: TRBJ2-1
v_call: TRBV7-9
clone_size: NA
d_call: NA
cdr3_nt: TGTGCCAGCAGCTTAGCGGAAGGCGGCTCCTACAATGAGCAGTTCTTC
cdr3_aa: CASSLAEGGSYNEQFF

j_call: TRBJ1-2
v_call: TRBV6-4
clone_size: once
d_call: NA
cdr3_nt: TGTGCCAGCAGGGACCCCTCTAACTATGGCTACACCTTC
cdr3_aa: CASRDPSNYGYTF

j_call: TRBJ1-2
v_call: TRBV19
clone_size: NA
d_call: TRBD1
cdr3_nt: TGTGCCAGTAGTTTCTCCGGGACAGATGGCTACACCTTC
cdr3_aa: CASSFSGTDGYTF

j_call: TRBJ2-3
v_call: TRBV19
clone_size: NA
d_call: TRBD2
cdr3_nt: TGTGCCAGTAGCCCGGGACTAGTAAATACGCAGTATTTT
cdr3_aa: CASSPGLVNTQYF

j_call: TRBJ1-1
v_call: TRBV29-1
clone_size: NA
d_call: NA
cdr3_nt: TGCAGCGCCGGATTGGGGCAAAACACTGAAGCTTTCTTT
cdr3_aa: CSAGLGQNTEAFF

j_call: TRBJ2-3
v_call: TRBV24-1
clone_size: NA
d_call: TRBD2
cdr3_nt: TGTGCCACCAGTGACCCAGCGGGAGGCCAGGCAGATACGCAGTATTTT
cdr3_aa: CATSDPAGGQADTQYF

j_call: TRBJ1-2
v_call: TRBV6-1
clone_size: once
d_call: NA
cdr3_nt: TGTGCCAGCAGTGAAGCGCTTCGAGATGGCTACACCTTC
cdr3_aa: CASSEALRDGYTF

j_call: TRBJ1-6
v_call: TRBV5-1
clone_size: few
d_call: NA
cdr3_nt: TGCGCCAGCAGCTTGGCCGTGGCAGGATCTTATTCACCCCTCCACTTT
cdr3_aa: CASSLAVAGSYSPLHF

j_call: TRBJ2-2
v_call: TRBV10-2
clone_size: NA
d_call: TRBD2
cdr3_nt: TGCGCCAGCCGCCGCAGCGGGACCTACACCGGGGAGCTGTTTTTT
cdr3_aa: CASRRSGTYTGELFF

j_call: TRBJ2-7
v_call: TRBV10-3
clone_size: NA
d_call: TRBD1
cdr3_nt: TGTGCCACCGGGGTGATTAGGACAGGGGACAACGAGCAGTACTTC
cdr3_aa: CATGVIRTGDNEQYF

j_call: TRBJ2-7
v_call: TRBV5-1
clone_size: NA
d_call: NA
cdr3_nt: TGCGCCAGCAGCTTGGCCGACGAGCAGTACTTC
cdr3_aa: CASSLADEQYF

j_call: TRBJ2-1
v_call: TRBV7-9
clone_size: NA
d_call: TRBD2
cdr3_nt: TGTGCCAGCAGCTTGCCGAGCGGGAGTCCGGCTGAGCAGTTCTTC
cdr3_aa: CASSLPSGSPAEQFF

j_call: TRBJ2-6
v_call: TRBV5-1
clone_size: NA
d_call: TRBD1
cdr3_nt: TGCGCCAGCAGCTCGACGGGACAGGGCACATCTGGGGCCAACGTCCTGACTTTC
cdr3_aa: CASSSTGQGTSGANVLTF

j_call: TRBJ2-1
v_call: TRBV5-4
clone_size: NA
d_call: NA
cdr3_nt: TGTGCCAGCAGCGCAGACTATTACAATGAGCAGTTCTTC
cdr3_aa: CASSADYYNEQFF

j_call: TRBJ1-1
v_call: TRBV19
clone_size: NA
d_call: NA
cdr3_nt: TGTGCCAGTAGTACCCAGGGGCGGCTCACTGAAGCTTTCTTT
cdr3_aa: CASSTQGRLTEAFF

j_call: TRBJ1-1
v_call: TRBV19
clone_size: few
d_call: NA
cdr3_nt: TGTGCCAGTAGTATGGGAGGGAACACTGAAGCTTTCTTT
cdr3_aa: CASSMGGNTEAFF

j_call: TRBJ2-7
v_call: TRBV2
clone_size: few
d_call: TRBD1
cdr3_nt: TGTGCCAGCAGGCGGGACAGGGATTCTTACGAGCAGTACTTC
cdr3_aa: CASRRDRDSYEQYF

j_call: TRBJ2-2
v_call: TRBV12-5
clone_size: NA
d_call: TRBD2
cdr3_nt: TGTGCTAGTGGTCGACGACTAGCCGGTAGCACCGGGGAGCTGTTTTTT
cdr3_aa: CASGRRLAGSTGELFF

j_call: TRBJ2-2
v_call: TRBV4-2
clone_size: NA
d_call: NA
cdr3_nt: TGTGCCAGCAGCCAAGTAGCGAACACCGGGGAGCTGTTTTTT
cdr3_aa: CASSQVANTGELFF

j_call: TRBJ1-4
v_call: TRBV7-2
clone_size: once
d_call: NA
cdr3_nt: TGTGCCAGCAGCTTAGTAGGGGGTACTAATGAAAAACTGTTTTTT
cdr3_aa: CASSLVGGTNEKLFF

j_call: TRBJ1-6
v_call: TRBV2
clone_size: NA
d_call: TRBD1
cdr3_nt: TGTGCCAGCAAGATGACAGGGGGGTCACCCCTCCACTTT
cdr3_aa: CASKMTGGSPLHF

j_call: TRBJ1-1
v_call: TRBV11-2
clone_size: NA
d_call: NA
cdr3_nt: TGTGCCAGCAGCCGGGGGAACTCGAACACTGAAGCTTTCTTT
cdr3_aa: CASSRGNSNTEAFF

j_call: TRBJ1-5
v_call: TRBV4-1
clone_size: NA
d_call: TRBD1
cdr3_nt: TGCGCCAGCAGCCAACAAACCGGGACAGTTACTCGGCCCCAGCATTTT
cdr3_aa: CASSQQTGTVTRPQHF

j_call: TRBJ2-7
v_call: TRBV7-8
clone_size: NA
d_call: TRBD2
cdr3_nt: TGTGCCAGCAGCTCTCGACTAGCGGGCCTTCGGACGGCTTCCGAGCAGTACTTC
cdr3_aa: CASSSRLAGLRTASEQYF

j_call: TRBJ2-7
v_call: TRBV5-1
clone_size: NA
d_call: TRBD2
cdr3_nt: TGCGCCAGCAGCTTAACCCTCGCCACTAGCGGGCACGAGCAGTACTTC
cdr3_aa: CASSLTLATSGHEQYF

j_call: TRBJ2-7
v_call: TRBV5-1
clone_size: few
d_call: NA
cdr3_nt: TGCGCCAGCAGCGTAGGGGGAATCTCCTACGAGCAGTACTTC
cdr3_aa: CASSVGGISYEQYF

j_call: TRBJ1-6
v_call: TRBV12-3/TRBV12-4
clone_size: NA
d_call: NA
cdr3_nt: TGTGCCAGCAGTTCAAATACAGGGTCACCCCTCCACTTT
cdr3_aa: CASSSNTGSPLHF

j_call: TRBJ1-2
v_call: TRBV5-4
clone_size: once
d_call: TRBD1
cdr3_nt: TGTGCCAGCAGCTTGGAAGCTCGACAGGGGGCTTCGGGCTACACCTTC
cdr3_aa: CASSLEARQGASGYTF

j_call: TRBJ2-1
v_call: TRBV5-1
clone_size: NA
d_call: TRBD2
cdr3_nt: TGCGCCAGCAGCTTGGGAAGCGGGGCCAATGAGCAGTTCTTC
cdr3_aa: CASSLGSGANEQFF

j_call: TRBJ1-1
v_call: TRBV10-2
clone_size: NA
d_call: NA
cdr3_nt: TGCGCCAGCGCGCAGAACACTGAAGCTTTCTTT
cdr3_aa: CASAQNTEAFF

j_call: TRBJ1-3
v_call: TRBV6-4
clone_size: NA
d_call: TRBD1
cdr3_nt: TGTGCCAGCAGTCGGAGGGGGCGAGCGAACACCATATATTTT
cdr3_aa: CASSRRGRANTIYF